Below are 12 T cell receptor beta chains sequenced from a single sample in a study of CD8 T cell repertoires and HIV-1 epitope variants. This table comes from immunoSEQ multiplex PCR, and its TCRdb copy is limited to in-frame clones, with some not included. The sample holds about 4,900 clones, more than 60% seen once. For these TCRs, the target antigens are not known. The sample was cultured CD8+ T cells derived from PBMCs. These receptors originate from a male donor with HIV.

The V and J genes are TRBV7-9 and TRBJ2-5, with TRBD1 matching 8 bases. V lost 5 bases to trimming and J lost 2 bases; unmatched junction nucleotides: 4. The length of the CDR3 is 14 residues. Per the germline V gene, CDR1 is SEHNR and CDR2 is FQNEAQ (reference sequence). The DNA of the CDR3 is TGTGCCAGCAGCCCTTGGACAGGGCAAGAGACCCAGTACTTC. As protein: CASSPWTGQETQYF.

The sample holds one count of this clone. The chain links TRBV19 to TRBJ2-3, with TRBD2 matching 7 bases. CDR1 LNHDA and CDR2 SQIVND come from the germline V gene (reference sequence). The CDR3 has 17 residues. V was pared by 3 bases and J by 4 bases, with 13 bases of the junction left unmatched. CDR3 sequence reads: CASSMSRMGGSADTQYF. Here the CDR3 DNA reads TGTGCCAGTAGTATGAGTAGGATGGGGGGGAGTGCAGATACGCAGTATTTT.

V is TRBV5-1 and J is TRBJ1-1; 7 nucleotides align to TRBD1. V lost 2 bases, J lost 3 bases, and 4 bases stayed unmatched. This CDR3 spans 14 amino acids. CDR1 and CDR2 from the germline V gene are SGHRS and YFSETQ. The CDR3 nucleotides are TGCGCCAGCAGCTTATATACAGGGGACACTGAAGCTTTCTTT. Translation gives CASSLYTGDTEAFF.

This clone was seen a few times. V and J are TRBV27 and TRBJ2-7; D might be TRBD2 (5 bases). Germline loops: CDR1 MNHEY, CDR2 SMNVEV (reference sequence). Trimming shortened V by 5 bases and J by 7 bases, and 15 bases separated the two germline ends. CDR3 size: 13 residues. The CDR3 region is CASSMGSVWEQYF. CDR3 DNA: TGTGCCAGCAGTATGGGGAGCGTGTGGGAGCAGTACTTC.

The chain has TRBV6-5 and TRBJ2-7; TRBD2 aligns across 8 bases. V was clipped by 2 bases and J by 1 base; unmatched bases: 1. This CDR3 comprises 14 residues. CDR1 and CDR2 (germline): MNHEY, SVGAGI. CDR3 loop: CASSYSGGSYEQYF. CDR3 nucleotide sequence: TGTGCCAGCAGTTACAGCGGGGGTTCCTACGAGCAGTACTTC.

The chain joins TRBV4-1 to TRBJ2-5; D is uncertain. The CDR3 runs to 13 residues. With 5 bases removed from V and 5 bases from J, the gap between germline ends came to 12 bases. Germline V gene data show CDR1 as MGHRA and CDR2 as YSYEKL. The CDR3 sequence: CASSSLLTETQYF. Here the CDR3 DNA reads TGCGCCAGCAGCTCCCTTCTCACGGAGACCCAGTACTTC.

The J gene is TRBJ1-5, the V gene TRBV2; TRBD1 is a possible D gene (6 bases). The V end lost 4 bases, the J end lost 5 bases, and 15 bases lay between the germline ends. This CDR3 region has 15 residues. Germline CDR1 is SNHLY and CDR2 is FYNNEI. The CDR3 loop is CASSGTWGADQPQHF. CDR3 coding DNA: TGTGCCAGCAGTGGGACGTGGGGGGCGGATCAGCCCCAGCATTTT.

V usage is TRBV28 and J usage is TRBJ1-1, with D uncertain. V gave up 3 bases and J gave up 1 base, with 6 bases separating them. The CDR3 covers 13 residues. CDR1 and CDR2 (germline): MDHEN, SYDVKM. The CDR3 nucleotides are TGTGCCAGCAGTTTGGGGAGGAACACTGAAGCTTTCTTT. This sequence encodes CASSLGRNTEAFF.

The CDR3: CASSSPASTSGVNEQFF. CDR3 nucleotides: TGTGCCAGCAGCTCCCCCGCCTCGACTAGCGGAGTCAATGAGCAGTTCTTC. The chain links TRBV13 to TRBJ2-1; 9 nucleotides agree with TRBD2. Trimming removed 4 bases from V and 6 bases from J; junction bases left unmatched: 13. Germline lookup yields CDR1 PRHDT and CDR2 FYEKMQ (reference sequence). This CDR3 comprises 17 residues.

This clone was detected once. The chain recombines TRBV11-2 with TRBJ1-1; D is perhaps TRBD1 (5 bases). This CDR3 is 13 amino acids long. V was shortened by 7 bases and J by 1 base, with 10 bases between the two germline ends. Per the germline V gene, CDR1 is SGHAT and CDR2 is FQNNGV. The DNA of the CDR3 is TGTGCCAGCACCCCCGGGGGGAACACTGAAGCTTTCTTT. Amino acids: CASTPGGNTEAFF.

A few counts support this clone. The CDR3 spells CASSLKPVNYGYTF. In nucleotides, the CDR3 is TGTGCCAGCAGCTTGAAGCCAGTTAACTATGGCTACACCTTC. The chain carries TRBV5-6 and TRBJ1-2; the D is unclear. The V gene's germline CDR1 is SGHDT and CDR2 YYEEEE. CDR3 size: 14 residues. V was shortened by 1 base and J by 1 base, with 8 bases between the two germline ends.

The V and J genes are TRBV18 and TRBJ2-1; 9 nucleotides match TRBD2. Germline V gives CDR1 KGHSH, CDR2 LQKENI. V was pared by 2 bases and J by 2 bases, with 7 bases of the junction left unmatched. The CDR3 loop spans 17 amino acids. The CDR3 coding sequence is TGTGCCAGCTCACCAAGGCCGGCGGGGGGGCCCTACAATGAGCAGTTCTTC. As protein: CASSPRPAGGPYNEQFF.